The entry below gives a single T cell receptor (beta chain) sequence along with its context. The antigen remains unidentified. The germline V gene encodes CDR1 KGHSH and CDR2 LQKENI. The CDR3 extends over 16 amino acids. V gave up 3 bases and J gave up 4 bases; unmatched junction bases: 7. The data were obtained in a study of T-cell memory formation after mild COVID-19. Study information: The study found TCR clusters largely donor specific. Study-wide points: Prior to infection, memory already included some responding clones, suggesting cross-reactive memory joined. From day 15 to 85, contracting clones were balanced between CD4 and CD8, whereas later expanders leaned toward CD4+.

From the 5' RACE reads, TCRdb called clonotypes with MiXCR, one entry per CDR3 protein. The repertoire consists of about 400,000 distinct CDR3 sequences, with 18% occurring once and the leading ten covering roughly 21%. This receptor was obtained from a man aged 18 to 29 who had mild COVID-19 (a few samples of this study predate the infection). Cell type and time point are not known. Sequenced material: PBMCs or a T cell subset sorted from them (not recorded which). The chain uses TRBV18 and TRBJ2-1, with 9 bases identical to TRBD1. The CDR3 reads CASSPMGQGLYNEQFF. The CDR3, as DNA: TGTGCCAGCTCACCTATGGGACAGGGTCTTTACAATGAGCAGTTCTTC.